Below, one TCR beta chain is given with its context. Antigen unknown. cDNA libraries for TCR alpha and TCR beta, carrying sample barcodes and UMIs, came from 5'RACE with constant-segment primers. Each CDR3 protein gets one entry after TCRdb re-called the 5' RACE reads with MiXCR. The sample records some 200,000 distinct CDR3 sequences, around 9.5% being singletons. The record originates from a study of T-cell memory formation after mild COVID-19. The CDR3 is 15 amino acids. V lost 0 bases, J lost 6 bases, and 15 bases lay in between. Germline CDR1 reads SGHRS; CDR2 reads YFSETQ. Study results and limitations: CD4+ clones that contracted lay mainly in CM and EM; CD8+ ones lay in EMRA. Memory sampled before infection contained some responding clones, suggesting cross-reactive memory joined.

The sample consisted of PBMCs or a T cell subset sorted from them (not recorded which). This TCR was sampled from a man aged 18 to 29 who had mild COVID-19 (a few samples of this study predate the infection). Cell type and time point are not known. The chain carries TRBV5-1 and TRBJ1-1, with no clear D. The CDR3, as DNA: TGCGCCAGCAGCTTGGATGGGGATGCCGGCGCTGAAGCTTTCTTT. Translated: CASSLDGDAGAEAFF.